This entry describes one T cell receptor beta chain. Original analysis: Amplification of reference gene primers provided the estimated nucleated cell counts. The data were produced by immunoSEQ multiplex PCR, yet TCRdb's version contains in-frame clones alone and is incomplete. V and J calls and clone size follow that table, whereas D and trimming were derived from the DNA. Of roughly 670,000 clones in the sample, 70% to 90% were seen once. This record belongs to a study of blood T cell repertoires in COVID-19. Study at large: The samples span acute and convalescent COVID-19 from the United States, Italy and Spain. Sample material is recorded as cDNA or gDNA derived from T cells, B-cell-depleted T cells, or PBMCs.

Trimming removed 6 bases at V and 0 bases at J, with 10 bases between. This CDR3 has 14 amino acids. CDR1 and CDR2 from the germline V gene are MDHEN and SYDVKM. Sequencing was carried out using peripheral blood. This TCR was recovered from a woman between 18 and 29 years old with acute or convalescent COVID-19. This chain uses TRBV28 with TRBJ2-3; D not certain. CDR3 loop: CASRSITSTDTQYF. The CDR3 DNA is TGTGCCAGCAGGAGTATTACTAGCACAGATACGCAGTATTTT. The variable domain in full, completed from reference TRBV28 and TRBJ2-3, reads DVKVTQSSRYLVKRTGEKVFLECVQDMDHENMFWYRQDPGLGLRLIYFSYDVKMKEKGDIPEGYSVSREKKERFSLILESASTNQTSMYLCASRSITSTDTQYFGPGTRLTVL.